This record looks at one TCR beta chain sequence and its context. These data come from a study of blood T cell repertoires in COVID-19. Germline lookup yields CDR1 MNHEY and CDR2 SVGAGI. This CDR3 comprises 14 residues. V lost 6 bases to trimming and J lost 8 bases; unmatched junction nucleotides: 11. Method: immunoSEQ multiplex PCR; TCRdb's copy keeps in-frame clones and lacks some. The sample lists some 220,000 clones, approximately 90% occurring once. What was sequenced was PBMCs or T cells enriched from blood (not recorded which). This TCR came from a woman between 18 and 29 years old in a cohort exposed to, infected with or recovered from COVID-19 (not recorded which). V usage is TRBV6-5 and J usage is TRBJ1-2, with 8 bases aligning to TRBD1. CDR3 residues: CASRRPQGAIGYTF. The CDR3 DNA reads as TGTGCCAGCAGAAGGCCGCAGGGGGCGATAGGCTACACCTTC.